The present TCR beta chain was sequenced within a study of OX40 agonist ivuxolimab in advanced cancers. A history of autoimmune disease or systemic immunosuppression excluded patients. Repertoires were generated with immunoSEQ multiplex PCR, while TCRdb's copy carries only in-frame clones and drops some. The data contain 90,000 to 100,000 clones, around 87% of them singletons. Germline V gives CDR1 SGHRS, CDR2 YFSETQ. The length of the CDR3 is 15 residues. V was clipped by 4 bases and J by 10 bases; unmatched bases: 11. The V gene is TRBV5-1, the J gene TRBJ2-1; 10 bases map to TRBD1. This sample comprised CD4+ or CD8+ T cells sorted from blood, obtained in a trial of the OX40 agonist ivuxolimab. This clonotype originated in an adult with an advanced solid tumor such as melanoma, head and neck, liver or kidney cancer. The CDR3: CASSVGQGQVGEQFF. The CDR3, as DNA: TGCGCCAGCAGCGTGGGACAGGGGCAAGTTGGCGAGCAGTTCTTC.